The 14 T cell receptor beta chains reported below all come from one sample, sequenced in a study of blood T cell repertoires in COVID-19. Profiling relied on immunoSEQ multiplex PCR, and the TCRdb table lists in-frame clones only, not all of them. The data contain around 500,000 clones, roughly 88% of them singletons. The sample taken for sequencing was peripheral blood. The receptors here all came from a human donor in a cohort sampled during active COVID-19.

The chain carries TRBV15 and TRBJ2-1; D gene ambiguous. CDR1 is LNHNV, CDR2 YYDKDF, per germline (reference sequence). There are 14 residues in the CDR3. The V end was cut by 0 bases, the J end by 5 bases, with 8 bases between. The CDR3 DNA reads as TGTGCCACCAGCAGAGATGTGGCAGACAATGAGCAGTTCTTC. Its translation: CATSRDVADNEQFF.

CDR3 residues: CASSPRDSGNYGYTF. Written as DNA, the CDR3 is TGTGCCAGCTCACCACGGGACAGTGGTAACTATGGCTACACCTTC. This sequence joins TRBV18 and TRBJ1-2; 7 bases map to TRBD1. The CDR3 extends over 15 amino acids. The ends lost 1 base at V and 1 base at J; junction bases unmatched: 3. CDR1 is KGHSH, CDR2 LQKENI, per germline.

CDR3 coding DNA: TGTGCCAGCAGCTTGCCGGGAGGCGCGCACTACAATGAGCAGTTCTTC. This encodes CASSLPGGAHYNEQFF. The V call is TRBV7-3, the J call TRBJ2-1, with 7 nucleotides matching TRBD2. With V trimmed by 3 bases and J by 3 bases, 8 bases remained unmatched. The germline V gene has CDR1 SGHTA and CDR2 FQGTGA. This CDR3 has 16 amino acids.

The CDR3 DNA follows: TGTGCCAGCAGTTTGTCCGAAGAGACCCAGTACTTC. It is translated as CASSLSEETQYF. The chain employs TRBV28 and TRBJ2-5; D uncertain. The CDR3 consists of 12 residues. The V gene lost 3 bases and the J gene lost 3 bases, with 5 bases spanning the gap. CDR1 is MDHEN, CDR2 SYDVKM, per germline.

This CDR3 is CASSNRGAGEQYF. Written as DNA, the CDR3 is TGTGCCAGCAGCAACAGGGGCGCGGGCGAGCAGTACTTC. The J gene is TRBJ2-7, the V gene TRBV3-1 (or the pseudogene TRBV3-2); TRBD1 agrees at 7 bases. Germline trimming cut 5 bases from V and 6 bases from J; bases unmatched to any gene: 7. The CDR3 consists of 13 residues. CDR1 LGHDT and CDR2 YNNKEL come from the germline V gene (reference sequence).

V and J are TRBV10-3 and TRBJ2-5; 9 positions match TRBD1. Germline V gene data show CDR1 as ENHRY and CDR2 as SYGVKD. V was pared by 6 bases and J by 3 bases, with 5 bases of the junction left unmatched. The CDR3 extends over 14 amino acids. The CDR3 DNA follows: TGTGCCATCAGATCCGGGACAGGGAAAGAGACCCAGTACTTC. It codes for CAIRSGTGKETQYF.

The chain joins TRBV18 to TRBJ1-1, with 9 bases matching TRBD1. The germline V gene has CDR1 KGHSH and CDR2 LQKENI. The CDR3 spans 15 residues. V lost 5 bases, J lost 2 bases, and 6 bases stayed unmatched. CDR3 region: CASSSLGQGNTEAFF. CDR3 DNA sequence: TGTGCCAGCTCATCATTGGGACAGGGTAACACTGAAGCTTTCTTT. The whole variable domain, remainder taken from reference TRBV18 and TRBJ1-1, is NAGVMQNPRHLVRRRGQEARLRCSPMKGHSHVYWYRQLPEEGLKFMVYLQKENIIDESGMPKERFSAEFPKEGPSILRIQQVVRGDSAAYFCASSSLGQGNTEAFFGQGTRLTVV.

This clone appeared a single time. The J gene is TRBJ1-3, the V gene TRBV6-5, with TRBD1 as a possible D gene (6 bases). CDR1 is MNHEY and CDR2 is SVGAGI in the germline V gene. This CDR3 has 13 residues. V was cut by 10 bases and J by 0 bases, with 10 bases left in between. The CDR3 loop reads CATLGGSGNTIYF. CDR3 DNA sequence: TGTGCCACTTTAGGGGGCTCTGGAAACACCATATATTTT.

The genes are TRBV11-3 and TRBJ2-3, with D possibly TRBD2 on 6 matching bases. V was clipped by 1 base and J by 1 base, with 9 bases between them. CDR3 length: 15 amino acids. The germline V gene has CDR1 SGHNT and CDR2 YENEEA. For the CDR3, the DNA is TGTGCCAGCAGCTTAGGCGGGATTGGCACAGATACGCAGTATTTT. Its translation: CASSLGGIGTDTQYF.

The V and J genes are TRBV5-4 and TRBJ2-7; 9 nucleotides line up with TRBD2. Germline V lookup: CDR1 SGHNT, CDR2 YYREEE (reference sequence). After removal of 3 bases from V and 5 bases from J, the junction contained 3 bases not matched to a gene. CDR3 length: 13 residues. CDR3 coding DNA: TGTGCCAGCAGCTACTGGACTAGCGACGAGCAGTACTTC. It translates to CASSYWTSDEQYF.

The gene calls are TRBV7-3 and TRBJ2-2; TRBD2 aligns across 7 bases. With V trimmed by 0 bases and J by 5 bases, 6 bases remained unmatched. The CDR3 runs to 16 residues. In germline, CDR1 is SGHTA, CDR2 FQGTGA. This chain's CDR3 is CASSLTGGDQTGELFF. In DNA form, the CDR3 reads TGTGCCAGCAGCTTAACGGGAGGGGACCAAACCGGGGAGCTGTTTTTT.

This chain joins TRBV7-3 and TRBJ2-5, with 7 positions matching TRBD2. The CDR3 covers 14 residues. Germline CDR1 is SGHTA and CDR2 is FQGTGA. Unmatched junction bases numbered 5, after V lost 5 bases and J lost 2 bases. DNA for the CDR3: TGTGCCAGCAGCCCGCAGCGGGGACAAGAGACCCAGTACTTC. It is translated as CASSPQRGQETQYF. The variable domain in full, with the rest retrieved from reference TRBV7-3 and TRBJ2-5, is GAGVSQTPSNKVTEKGKYVELRCDPISGHTALYWYRQSLGQGPEFLIYFQGTGAADDSGLPNDRFFAVRPEGSVSTLKIQRTERGDSAVYLCASSPQRGQETQYFGPGTRLLVL.

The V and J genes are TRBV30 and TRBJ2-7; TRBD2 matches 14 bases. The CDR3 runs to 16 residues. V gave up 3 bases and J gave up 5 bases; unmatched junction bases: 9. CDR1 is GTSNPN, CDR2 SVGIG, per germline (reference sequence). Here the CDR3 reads CAWRRGTSGSNDEQYF. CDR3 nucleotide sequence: TGTGCCTGGAGACGCGGGACTAGCGGGAGTAACGACGAGCAGTACTTC.

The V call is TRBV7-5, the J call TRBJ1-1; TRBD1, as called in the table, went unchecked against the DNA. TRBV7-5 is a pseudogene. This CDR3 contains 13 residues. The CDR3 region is CARSLGREGEAFF. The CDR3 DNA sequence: TGTGCCAGAAGCTTGGGCAGGGAAGGTGAAGCTTTCTTT.